This entry lists 20 T cell receptor beta chains sequenced from one sample in a study of CD8 T cells in Susac syndrome (dated by TCRdb to between 2018 and 2021). The method was the immunoSEQ multiplex PCR assay. RNA was extracted with the RNeasy kit and roughly 0.5 to 1 ug was reverse transcribed using random hexamers. The public reads were quality trimmed at Q25 with fastp and then assembled into clones with MiXCR by TCRdb, keeping productive beta chains. All rows with the same CDR3 protein become a single entry with the most common DNA and genes. The sample table lists 200,000 or so distinct CDR3 sequences, roughly 95% of them with a count of one. About 0.09% of the sample comes from the top ten. Sequencing was performed on CD4+ T cells from PBMCs. These TCRs come from a human donor with multiple sclerosis.

This clonotype was seen just once. The chain links TRBV11-2 to TRBJ2-5; D remains ambiguous. The CDR3 has 14 amino acids. V lost 8 bases to trimming and J lost 1 base, with 14 bases between them. CDR1 and CDR2 from the germline V gene are SGHAT and FQNNGV. Here the CDR3 reads CASSALRGQETQYF. The CDR3, as DNA: TGTGCCAGCTCTGCTCTCCGCGGCCAAGAGACCCAGTACTTC.

The chain links TRBV27 to TRBJ2-3; D gene uncertain. CDR1 and CDR2 from the germline V gene are MNHEY and SMNVEV (reference sequence). Trimming removed 0 bases from V and 0 bases from J, with 4 bases in between. CDR3 length: 14 residues. The CDR3 nucleotides are TGTGCCAGCAGTTTATCCACTAGCACAGATACGCAGTATTTT. Protein product: CASSLSTSTDTQYF.

Comment on this clonotype: As the CDR3 is not closed by the conserved phenylalanine or tryptophan, this likely results from a read error. CDR3 region: CASSLGPGYNEQFL. DNA of the CDR3: TGTGCCAGCAGCTTGGGGCCAGGCTACAATGAGCAGTTCCTC. The gene calls are TRBV5-4 and TRBJ2-1; D unresolved. Per germline, CDR1 SGHNT and CDR2 YYREEE (reference sequence). The CDR3 totals 14 residues. V was cut by 0 bases and J by 3 bases, with 7 bases left in between.

The table lists this clonotype with a few counts. V usage is TRBV3-1 and J usage is TRBJ1-2; D is unclear. Trimming removed 3 bases at V and 6 bases at J, with 8 bases between. Germline V gives CDR1 LGHDT, CDR2 YNNKEL (reference sequence). The CDR3 totals 12 residues. The CDR3 region is CASSQAGNGYTF. Written as DNA, the CDR3 is TGTGCCAGCAGCCAGGCGGGGAATGGCTACACCTTC.

V gene TRBV9 combines with J gene TRBJ2-3; D is ambiguous. Trimming cost V 0 bases and J 1 base, with 9 bases left between them. The length of the CDR3 is 15 residues. Germline CDR1 reads SGDLS; CDR2 reads YYNGEE. The CDR3 DNA follows: TGTGCCAGCAGCGTAGGGACGGTGGGCACAGATACGCAGTATTTT. Amino acid sequence: CASSVGTVGTDTQYF.

The genes are TRBV11-2 and TRBJ2-1, with TRBD2 identical over 12 bases. From germline, CDR1 is SGHAT and CDR2 FQNNGV. The trim removed 4 bases at V and 7 bases at J, leaving 2 bases unmatched. The CDR3 extends over 14 amino acids. The CDR3 region has the DNA TGTGCCAGCAGCTGGACTAGCGGGGTTAATGAGCAGTTCTTC. Translation gives CASSWTSGVNEQFF. Full variable domain (remainder filled in from reference TRBV11-2 and TRBJ2-1): EAGVAQSPRYKIIEKRQSVAFWCNPISGHATLYWYQQILGQGPKLLIQFQNNGVVDDSQLPKDRFSAERLKGVDSTLKIQPAKLEDSAVYLCASSWTSGVNEQFFGPGTRLTVL.

The rearrangement joins TRBV3-1 to TRBJ2-5; the D is unclear. The ends were cut back, 0 bases at V and 9 bases at J, with 5 bases in the middle. CDR1 and CDR2 (germline): LGHDT, YNNKEL (reference sequence). This CDR3 comprises 11 residues. This CDR3 is CASSQDRAQYF. For the CDR3, the DNA is TGTGCCAGCAGCCAAGATCGCGCCCAGTACTTC.

V and J are TRBV5-1 and TRBJ2-7, with 9 positions matching TRBD2. The trim removed 4 bases at V and 9 bases at J, leaving 17 bases unmatched. Germline values: CDR1 SGHRS, CDR2 YFSETQ. The CDR3 totals 16 residues. DNA of the CDR3: TGCGCCAGCAGCCCGACCTCTAGCGGGACGTCCGGGGGGCAGTACTTC. Protein: CASSPTSSGTSGGQYF.

This clonotype was seen just once. The chain employs TRBV29-1 and TRBJ2-1; the D is unclear. Deletions cut 4 bases from V and 3 bases from J, with 7 bases between. This CDR3 has 12 residues. The germline V gene has CDR1 SQVTM and CDR2 ANQGSEA. DNA of the CDR3: TGCAGCGTTGGACACAGCTACAATGAGCAGTTCTTC. Its translation: CSVGHSYNEQFF.

V usage is TRBV7-9 and J usage is TRBJ2-1, with 10 bases matching TRBD2. CDR3 size: 18 residues. Germline V gene sequence: CDR1 SEHNR, CDR2 FQNEAQ (reference sequence). The V segment lost 5 bases and the J segment 4 bases; nucleotides outside the gene matches: 14. DNA for the CDR3: TGTGCCAGCAGCCCCGGCCCAAATAGCGGGAGGTGGTACAATGAGCAGTTCTTC. Translating it yields CASSPGPNSGRWYNEQFF. Full variable domain (remainder filled in from reference TRBV7-9 and TRBJ2-1): DTGVSQNPRHKITKRGQNVTFRCDPISEHNRLYWYRQTLGQGPEFLTYFQNEAQLEKSRLLSDRFSAERPKGSFSTLEIQRTEQGDSAMYLCASSPGPNSGRWYNEQFFGPGTRLTVL.

J is TRBJ2-3 and V is TRBV18; D is unclear. Germline V gene data show CDR1 as KGHSH and CDR2 as LQKENI. This CDR3 has 13 amino acids. V dropped 4 bases and J dropped 4 bases, with 9 bases sitting between them. The CDR3 nucleotides are TGTGCCAGCTCACAAGGGATTGCAGATACGCAGTATTTT. This gives the protein CASSQGIADTQYF.

The chain couples TRBV12-3 or TRBV12-4 to TRBJ2-5, with TRBD2 as a possible D gene (6 bases). This CDR3 has 13 residues. Deletions cut 6 bases from V and 0 bases from J, with 8 bases between. The CDR3 region is CASRRDYQETQYF. The DNA for the CDR3 is TGTGCCAGCAGGCGGGACTACCAAGAGACCCAGTACTTC.

This clonotype was observed a handful of times. The CDR3 DNA sequence: TGCAGCGTACGGCCGGGGGTAGATACGCAGTATTTT. Translating gives CSVRPGVDTQYF. This chain uses TRBV29-1 with TRBJ2-3; D perhaps matches TRBD2 (6 bases). Germline loops: CDR1 SQVTM, CDR2 ANQGSEA. The CDR3 is 12 residues long. V gave up 6 bases and J gave up 5 bases, with 12 bases separating them.

This chain connects TRBV12-3 or TRBV12-4 to TRBJ1-1; D gene ambiguous. CDR3 length equals 12 residues. The germline V and J ends were trimmed by 6 bases and 8 bases, with 13 bases remaining between them. The CDR3: CASSRASLEAFF. The CDR3 DNA follows: TGTGCCAGCAGCCGGGCCTCCTTGGAAGCTTTCTTT.

This chain links TRBV27 with TRBJ2-2, with D possibly matching TRBD1 (6 bases). In germline, CDR1 is MNHEY, CDR2 SMNVEV (reference sequence). This CDR3 contains 14 residues. Trimming stripped 3 bases from V and 3 bases from J, with 8 bases between. The CDR3 here is CASSLDRHTGELFF. The CDR3 bases are TGTGCCAGCAGTTTGGACAGACACACCGGGGAGCTGTTTTTT.

This sequence joins TRBV5-1 and TRBJ2-7, with 8 bases that match TRBD1. The germline V gene encodes CDR1 SGHRS and CDR2 YFSETQ. The CDR3 is 14 amino acids. V lost 4 bases to trimming and J lost 6 bases; unmatched junction nucleotides: 9. CDR3 sequence reads: CASSPDRVLGEQYF. CDR3 nucleotide sequence: TGCGCCAGCAGCCCGGACAGGGTGTTGGGCGAGCAGTACTTC. The full variable domain, rest sourced from reference TRBV5-1 and TRBJ2-7, is KAGVTQTPRYLIKTRGQQVTLSCSPISGHRSVSWYQQTPGQGLQFLFEYFSETQRNKGNFPGRFSGRQFSNSRSEMNVSTLELGDSALYLCASSPDRVLGEQYFGPGTRLTVT.

This chain connects TRBV20-1 to TRBJ2-1; D is perhaps TRBD2 (6 bases). The CDR3 consists of 14 residues. CDR1 is DFQATT, CDR2 SNEGSKA, per germline (reference sequence). Between the trimmed V and J ends, which lost 3 bases and 4 bases, there was a span of 13 bases. CDR3 loop: CSARGGTDYNEQFF. CDR3 sequence (DNA): TGCAGTGCTAGGGGCGGGACGGATTACAATGAGCAGTTCTTC.

This chain uses TRBV19 with TRBJ1-1, with D hard to call. Deletions cut 5 bases from V and 3 bases from J, with 7 bases between. The length of the CDR3 is 12 residues. The germline V gene encodes CDR1 LNHDA and CDR2 SQIVND (reference sequence). CDR3 residues: CASSAQYTEAFF. The CDR3 region has the DNA TGTGCCAGTAGTGCCCAGTACACTGAAGCTTTCTTT.

J is TRBJ2-3 and V is TRBV19; 9 bases are shared with TRBD2. V lost 6 bases, J lost 3 bases, and 4 bases stayed unmatched. CDR1 is LNHDA, CDR2 SQIVND, per germline (reference sequence). CDR3 size: 14 residues. In DNA form, the CDR3 reads TGTGCCAGTAGGCTTAGCGGGGGAACAGATACGCAGTATTTT. This translates into CASRLSGGTDTQYF.

Concerning this clonotype: An end of the junction differs from the germline gene, which may be a read error. The rearrangement links TRBV20-1 to TRBJ1-4; D uncertain. The CDR3 covers 11 residues. CDR1 DFQATT and CDR2 SNEGSKA come from the germline V gene (reference sequence). The CDR3 DNA sequence: TGCAGTCCTAGGAAGGATGAAAAACTGTTTTTT. Protein sequence: CSPRKDEKLFF.